Presented here are 9 T cell receptor beta chains from one specimen sequenced in a study of blood T cell repertoires in COVID-19. Data came from immunoSEQ multiplex PCR; TCRdb stores just in-frame clones and leaves some out. The table has around 53,000 clones, around nine tenths seen once. The source material was peripheral blood. These receptors came from a man aged 45-60 years with acute or convalescent COVID-19.

The chain employs TRBV5-1 and TRBJ1-3; D gene unclear. The CDR3 has 16 amino acids. Trimming cost V 0 bases and J 3 bases, with 13 bases left between them. CDR1 is SGHRS and CDR2 is YFSETQ in the germline V gene. This CDR3 is CASSLEKDSLGNTIYF. CDR3 DNA: TGCGCCAGCAGCTTGGAAAAGGACTCCCTTGGAAACACCATATATTTT.

The chain has TRBV19 and TRBJ1-4; D gene ambiguous. This CDR3 has 15 amino acids. Germline lookup yields CDR1 LNHDA and CDR2 SQIVND (reference sequence). V was pared by 6 bases and J by 3 bases, with 14 bases between. The CDR3 DNA reads TGTGCCAGTAGCTCTACTTATAAAGCTAATGAAAAACTGTTTTTT. Protein sequence: CASSSTYKANEKLFF.

This clone was picked up one time. V gene TRBV9 combines with J gene TRBJ1-5; a weak D match, TRBD1 (5 bases). Germline V gives CDR1 SGDLS, CDR2 YYNGEE. CDR3 length equals 13 residues. The ends were cut back, 2 bases at V and 6 bases at J, with 9 bases in the middle. The CDR3 loop reads CASSVGEGQPQHF. For the CDR3, the DNA is TGTGCCAGCAGCGTGGGGGAGGGTCAGCCCCAGCATTTT.

This chain joins TRBV14 and TRBJ2-1; D not resolved. Trimming pared 4 bases from V and 12 bases from J, leaving 16 bases between. The CDR3 covers 13 residues. CDR1 and CDR2 from the germline V gene are SGHDN and FVKESK. The CDR3 here is CASSLQEFMTQFF. DNA of the CDR3: TGTGCCAGCAGCCTTCAGGAATTCATGACGCAGTTCTTC.

In its sample, this clone was seen a few times. The chain carries TRBV7-9 and TRBJ2-7; 7 nucleotides align to TRBD1. CDR3 size: 13 residues. CDR1 SEHNR and CDR2 FQNEAQ come from the germline V gene (reference sequence). Germline trimming cut 5 bases from V and 3 bases from J; bases unmatched to any gene: 4. This CDR3 is CASSTGTVYEQYF. CDR3 nucleotide sequence: TGTGCCAGCAGCACCGGGACAGTCTACGAGCAGTACTTC.

The chain uses TRBV5-1 and TRBJ1-1; D unclear. Per germline, CDR1 SGHRS and CDR2 YFSETQ. The CDR3 covers 12 residues. The V and J ends lost 7 bases and 6 bases respectively, with 13 bases between them. CDR3 sequence reads: CASRFEGSEAFF. The CDR3 coding sequence is TGCGCCAGCCGATTCGAGGGTTCTGAAGCTTTCTTT.

This rearrangement joins TRBV28 to TRBJ1-5; D gene unclear. In germline, CDR1 is MDHEN, CDR2 SYDVKM. The CDR3 loop spans 12 amino acids. V gave up 2 bases and J gave up 5 bases, with 4 bases separating them. CDR3 protein: CASSLSYQPQHF. The CDR3 bases are TGTGCCAGCAGTTTAAGCTATCAGCCCCAGCATTTT.

The J gene is TRBJ2-7, the V gene TRBV27; 10 nucleotides align to TRBD1. Per the germline V gene, CDR1 is MNHEY and CDR2 is SMNVEV (reference sequence). The CDR3 totals 15 residues. With 2 bases clipped from V and 6 bases from J, the junction kept 7 bases outside the gene matches. CDR3 amino acids: CASSLRDRGEVEQYF. The CDR3, as DNA: TGTGCCAGCAGTTTAAGGGACAGGGGTGAAGTCGAGCAGTACTTC.

The chain combines TRBV5-1 with TRBJ2-7; possibly TRBD1 for D (5 bases). With 4 bases removed from V and 1 base from J, the gap between germline ends came to 12 bases. Germline loops: CDR1 SGHRS, CDR2 YFSETQ. This CDR3 has 14 amino acids. The CDR3, as DNA: TGCGCCAGCAGCCTGACAGCAAATTCCTACGAGCAGTACTTC. It codes for CASSLTANSYEQYF.